The clone carrying this T cell receptor (beta chain) was detected a few times. The V gene's germline CDR1 is ENHRY and CDR2 SYGVKD. V lost 4 bases, J lost 0 bases, and 8 bases lay in between. There are 14 residues in the CDR3. The data were taken from a study of early T cells in non-severe SARS-CoV-2 infection. Overall study: Sequencing of bulk RNA from unsorted whole blood was done, without chain pairing.

Unique molecular identifiers were affixed to single, distinct cDNA molecules. TCRdb passed the 5' RACE reads through MiXCR, listing each CDR3 protein once. This table has more than 20,000 distinct CDR3 sequences, under 4.5% appearing once. The source of this sequence is an adult who was a healthcare worker with PCR-confirmed SARS-CoV-2 infection or an uninfected control (not recorded which). Sequencing was carried out using whole blood. The rearrangement joins TRBV10-3 to TRBJ2-3, with D maybe TRBD1 (5 bases). DNA of the CDR3: TGTGCCATCAGTGTAGGGGCGAGCACAGATACGCAGTATTTT. As protein: CAISVGASTDTQYF.